This T cell receptor beta chain came from a study of T-cell reconstitution after alpha-beta-depleted transplantation in children (dated by TCRdb to the mid-2010s). About the investigation overall: Using TCR repertoire profiling, the study quantitatively followed how T-cell immune reconstitution unfolded in children after TCRalphabeta/CD19-depleted allogeneic hematopoietic cell transplantation.

Library prep was done by PCR. Instrument on record: Illumina HiSeq 2500. To normalize quantification of the TCRbeta repertoire, the TCR libraries were built with molecular barcoding that relied on unique molecular identifiers. TCRdb redid the processing of the public reads, applying fastp at Q25 and MiXCR, and retained in-frame beta chains. Entries are consolidated by CDR3 protein sequence, retaining the most common genes and DNA. Counted in this sample were roughly 82,000 distinct CDR3 sequences; roughly 15% of them appeared once. 25% to 30% of the sample belongs to the ten largest clones. This clonotype was detected only a few times. No cognate antigen has been identified for it. No much larger clone is present one base from it, and per-base qualities are unavailable. What the study reported, not specific to this receptor: The high TCRbeta diversity at day 60 in some patients was ascribed to recipient T cells and intrathymic progenitors that had survived conditioning. About two months after transplant, the apparently early recovery of alphabetaT-cell counts reportedly depended on just several hundred clones that had expanded rapidly and came from non-depleted graft cells. Hyperexpanded clone frequencies declined over subsequent months; after one year, T-cell counts and TCRbeta diversity were mostly attributed to newly produced T cells.

This specimen's treatment or condition label, per the study, means: allogeneic hematopoietic cell transplantation with graft depleted of TCRalphabeta T cells and CD19 B cells. TCRalphabeta/CD19-depleted allogeneic hematopoietic cell grafts were given to the transplant recipients, all of whom were children. V is trimmed back by 7 bases and J by 0 bases, and the junction contains 4 bases that no gene match accounts for. The germline V gene gives CDR1 as SGHVS and CDR2 as FQNEAQ. The CDR3 runs 14 residues from the cysteine to the phenylalanine. The retained sequence is limited to the CDR3, 42 bases, with the frame set at the first base.

The TCR originated in a male patient under 10 years old who had a stem cell transplant for acute lymphoblastic leukemia, so the T cells may come from the graft donor. The sequencing here drew on PBMCs, mostly from graft donor cells, taken 180 days after TCRalphabeta/CD19-depleted stem cell transplant. The chain employs TRBV7-8 and TRBJ2-3; 7 of the junction bases match TRBD1. The nucleotides read TGTGCCAGCAAACAGGGGCTTAGCACAGATACGCAGTATTTT. Translated, this is CASKQGLSTDTQYF.